The 17 T cell receptor beta chains reported below all come from one sample, sequenced in a study of T cells generated in artificial thymic organoids. TCRalpha and TCRbeta libraries were amplified separately by semi-nested PCR with TRAC or TRBC reverse primers. From the 5' RACE reads, TCRdb called clonotypes with MiXCR, one entry per CDR3 protein. The top ten clones hold about 3% of a sample with some 2,600 distinct CDR3 sequences, around 11% of them seen once. Material for sequencing was naive CD8+ T cells from the thymus. Subset given: CD3+TCRalphabeta+CD8SP T cells; for blood, CD45RO-CCR7+ naive CD8+ T cells. These receptors were collected from a human donor who gave cord blood stem cells for thymic organoid culture, a cardiac surgery patient who gave postnatal thymus, or a blood donor (not recorded which).

By share, this clonotype counts as medium-sized. The chain recombines TRBV5-1 with TRBJ1-1, with TRBD1 matching 7 bases. The CDR3 is 19 residues long. Losses at the gene ends were 4 bases for V and 0 bases for J; bases not matched to a gene: 18. Germline V gene lookup returns CDR1 SGHRS and CDR2 YFSETQ. CDR3 nucleotides: TGCGCCAGCAGCGGACGACAGGGTGTCCATCCCCCGTTGAACACTGAAGCTTTCTTT. Translated: CASSGRQGVHPPLNTEAFF.

In this sample, this clonotype is medium-sized. This chain joins TRBV27 and TRBJ2-7; the match to TRBD2 covers 14 bases. V lost 5 bases, J lost 9 bases, and 6 bases stayed unmatched. The length of the CDR3 is 14 residues. Looked up from germline, CDR1 is MNHEY and CDR2 is SMNVEV (reference sequence). The CDR3 DNA is TGTGCCAGCAGTCCCCTGACTAGCGGGAGGGGGCAGTACTTC. Its translation: CASSPLTSGRGQYF.

In its sample, this clonotype was seen once. One end of the junction does not line up with germline, which may come from a read error. The chain recombines TRBV28 with TRBJ1-6; 12 bases are a match to TRBD1. The CDR3 sequence is 16 residues long. Looked up from germline, CDR1 is MDHEN and CDR2 is SYDVKM. The CDR3 nucleotides are TGCGCCAGCACCTCAGGGACAGGGGGCCCTAATTCACCCCTCCACTTT. It translates to CASTSGTGGPNSPLHF.

This clonotype is labeled as medium-sized. The chain recombines TRBV4-1 with TRBJ2-7; TRBD1 agrees at 7 bases. The germline CDR1 and CDR2 sequences are MGHRA and YSYEKL. There are 17 residues in the CDR3. V lost 1 base to trimming and J lost 3 bases; unmatched junction nucleotides: 12. The CDR3 sequence: CASSQGTLGRGFYEQYF. The CDR3, as DNA: TGCGCCAGCAGCCAAGGTACCTTGGGCAGGGGGTTCTACGAGCAGTACTTC.

This clonotype is medium-sized (0.01 to 0.1%) in the sample. J is TRBJ2-5 and V is TRBV27, with 8 bases matching TRBD1. The V gene's germline CDR1 is MNHEY and CDR2 SMNVEV (reference sequence). This CDR3 is 15 amino acids long. V shed 0 bases and J 4 bases; nucleotides not matched to a gene: 4. The CDR3: CASSLSWTGIETQYF. The CDR3 DNA sequence: TGTGCCAGCAGTTTATCGTGGACAGGGATAGAGACCCAGTACTTC.

This clonotype appeared a few times. This chain uses TRBV18 with TRBJ1-1; D is perhaps TRBD1 (5 bases). The germline V gene has CDR1 KGHSH and CDR2 LQKENI. V shed 7 bases and J shed 3 bases, with 12 bases lying between them. The CDR3 has 13 amino acids. The CDR3 here is CASYGGGDTEAFF. CDR3 nucleotides: TGTGCCAGCTACGGAGGAGGGGACACTGAAGCTTTCTTT. The full variable domain, completed using reference TRBV18 and TRBJ1-1, is NAGVMQNPRHLVRRRGQEARLRCSPMKGHSHVYWYRQLPEEGLKFMVYLQKENIIDESGMPKERFSAEFPKEGPSILRIQQVVRGDSAAYFCASYGGGDTEAFFGQGTRLTVV.

This clonotype ranks as medium-sized. V gene TRBV21-1 combines with J gene TRBJ1-5; the table's D call, TRBD1, was not checked against the DNA. TRBV21-1 is labeled a pseudogene. This CDR3 contains 17 residues. CDR3 loop: CASSAQRWTSTNQPQHF. The CDR3 region has the DNA TGTGCCAGCAGCGCCCAAAGGTGGACATCTACGAATCAGCCCCAGCATTTT.

The chain recombines TRBV27 with TRBJ2-1; weak D call: TRBD2 (6 bases). The V and J ends lost 6 bases and 7 bases respectively, with 22 bases between them. This CDR3 is 16 amino acids long. The germline CDR1 and CDR2 sequences are MNHEY and SMNVEV (reference sequence). In DNA, the CDR3 is TGTGCCAGCAGATTAATCCAGGGTCGGCTAGCGAATGAGCAGTTCTTC. Its translation: CASRLIQGRLANEQFF.

Relative to its sample, this clonotype is medium-sized. The chain joins TRBV12-3 or TRBV12-4 to TRBJ2-5, with 9 bases matching TRBD2. CDR3 length equals 16 residues. The trim removed 6 bases at V and 5 bases at J, leaving 13 bases unmatched. This CDR3 reads CASSPTGREGDETQYF. CDR3 sequence (DNA): TGTGCCAGCAGCCCGACCGGGCGGGAGGGGGATGAGACCCAGTACTTC.

Sample share makes this clonotype medium-sized. The CDR3 loop reads CSARGLAGSVDTQYF. The CDR3 DNA sequence: TGCAGTGCTCGTGGACTAGCGGGGTCTGTAGATACGCAGTATTTT. The chain employs TRBV20-1 and TRBJ2-3; 12 positions match TRBD2. The CDR3 length is 15 residues. V shed 5 bases and J 5 bases; nucleotides not matched to a gene: 8. The V gene's germline CDR1 is DFQATT and CDR2 SNEGSKA (reference sequence).

This clonotype is judged medium-sized. This chain uses TRBV4-1 with TRBJ2-1; no clear D. Germline values: CDR1 MGHRA, CDR2 YSYEKL. This CDR3 is built from 13 residues. V dropped 0 bases and J dropped 13 bases, with 13 bases sitting between them. The CDR3 sequence: CASSQDISLIQFF. Written as DNA, the CDR3 is TGCGCCAGCAGCCAAGATATCTCCCTAATTCAGTTCTTC.

This clonotype is medium-sized. J is TRBJ2-6 and V is TRBV4-1; 8 bases are a match to TRBD1. Germline assignment: CDR1 MGHRA and CDR2 YSYEKL. CDR3 length: 18 residues. The V and J ends lost 3 bases and 2 bases, in that order; junction bases with no gene match: 9. DNA of the CDR3: TGCGCCAGCAGCCAGAGACAGGGGTTGATAACTGGGGCCAACGTCCTGACTTTC. It specifies CASSQRQGLITGANVLTF.

This clonotype is medium-sized. V is TRBV4-1 and J is TRBJ2-5; D gene uncertain. The V gene's germline CDR1 is MGHRA and CDR2 YSYEKL. CDR3 size: 14 residues. Trimming removed 1 base from V and 2 bases from J, with 8 bases in between. The CDR3 is CASSQVFGQETQYF. CDR3 DNA sequence: TGCGCCAGCAGCCAAGTCTTTGGGCAAGAGACCCAGTACTTC.

This clonotype is labeled as medium-sized (0.01 to 0.1%). J is TRBJ1-6 and V is TRBV20-1; D is perhaps TRBD1 (5 bases). V dropped 0 bases and J dropped 0 bases, with 12 bases sitting between them. CDR3 length: 17 residues. Germline assignment: CDR1 DFQATT and CDR2 SNEGSKA (reference sequence). The CDR3 DNA sequence: TGCAGTGCTAGAGAATGGTGGGGGAGCTCCTATAATTCACCCCTCCACTTT. It codes for CSAREWWGSSYNSPLHF.

Judged by abundance, this clonotype is medium-sized. The genes are TRBV6-5 and TRBJ2-2; possible D gene TRBD2, 6 bases. This CDR3 is built from 15 residues. CDR1 is MNHEY, CDR2 SVGAGI, per germline. V lost 6 bases, J lost 4 bases, and 15 bases lay in between. The CDR3 sequence: CASRYSAGTTGELFF. CDR3 bases: TGTGCCAGCAGATACAGCGCGGGGACCACCGGGGAGCTGTTTTTT.

This clonotype counts as medium-sized (0.01 to 0.1%). V gene TRBV5-1 combines with J gene TRBJ1-1; D possibly corresponds to TRBD1 (6 bases). The ends were cut back, 2 bases at V and 4 bases at J, with 9 bases in the middle. In germline, CDR1 is SGHRS, CDR2 YFSETQ. The CDR3 runs 13 residues. The CDR3 spells CASSLTDSTEAFF. The CDR3 DNA reads as TGCGCCAGCAGCTTAACGGACAGCACTGAAGCTTTCTTT.

This clonotype showed up just a few times. The chain recombines TRBV6-5 with TRBJ2-2; tentatively, D is TRBD1 or TRBD2 (5 bases each). V was pared by 2 bases and J by 2 bases, with 12 bases between. CDR1 is MNHEY and CDR2 is SVGAGI in the germline V gene. The CDR3 has 16 residues. The CDR3 protein is CASSYGAGGNTGELFF. As DNA, the CDR3 is TGTGCCAGCAGTTACGGGGCAGGAGGAAACACCGGGGAGCTGTTTTTT.